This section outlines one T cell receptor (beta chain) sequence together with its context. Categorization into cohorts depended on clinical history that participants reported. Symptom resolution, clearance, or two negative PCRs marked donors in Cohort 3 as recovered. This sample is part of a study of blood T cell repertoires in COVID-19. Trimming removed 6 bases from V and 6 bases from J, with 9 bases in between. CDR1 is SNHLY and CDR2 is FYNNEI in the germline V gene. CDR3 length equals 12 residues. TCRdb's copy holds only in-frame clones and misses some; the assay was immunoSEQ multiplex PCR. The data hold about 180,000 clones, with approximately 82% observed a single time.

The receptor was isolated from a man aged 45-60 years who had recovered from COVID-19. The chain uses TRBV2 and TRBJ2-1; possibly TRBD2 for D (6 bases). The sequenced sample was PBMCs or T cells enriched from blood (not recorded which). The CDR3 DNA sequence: TGTGCCAGCAGCCTCGGGAGCAATGAGCAGTTCTTC. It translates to CASSLGSNEQFF. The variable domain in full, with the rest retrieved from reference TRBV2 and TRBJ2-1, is EPEVTQTPSHQVTQMGQEVILRCVPISNHLYFYWYRQILGQKVEFLVSFYNNEISEKSEIFDDQFSVERPDGSNFTLKIRSTKLEDSAMYFCASSLGSNEQFFGPGTRLTVL.